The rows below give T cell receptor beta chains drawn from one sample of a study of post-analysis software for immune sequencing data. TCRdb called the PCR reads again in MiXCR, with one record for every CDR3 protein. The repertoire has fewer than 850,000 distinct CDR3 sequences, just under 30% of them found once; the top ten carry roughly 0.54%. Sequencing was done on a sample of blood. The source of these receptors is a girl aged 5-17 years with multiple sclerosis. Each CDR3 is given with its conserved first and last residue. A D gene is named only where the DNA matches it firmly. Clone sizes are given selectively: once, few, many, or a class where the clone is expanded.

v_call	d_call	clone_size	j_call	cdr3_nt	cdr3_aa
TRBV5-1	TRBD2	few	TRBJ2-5	TGCGCCAGCAGCCACTATCCCTCCGGGACTAGCGGGGGGGAAGAGACCCAGTACTTC	CASSHYPSGTSGGEETQYF
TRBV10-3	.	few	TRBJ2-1	TGTGCCATCAGTGAGTCGATGGACCACAATGAGCAGTTCTTC	CAISESMDHNEQFF
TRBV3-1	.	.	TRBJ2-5	TGTGCCAGCACCCTCGTACCCGGACAACAAGAGACCCAGTACTTC	CASTLVPGQQETQYF
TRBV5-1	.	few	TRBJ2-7	TGCGCCAGCAGCTTGATGTCCCCTTCCGTTGACCTCTCCTACGAGCAGTACTTC	CASSLMSPSVDLSYEQYF
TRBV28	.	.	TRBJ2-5	TGTGCCAGCAGCGGTCGGACGTATCAAGAGACCCAGTACTTC	CASSGRTYQETQYF
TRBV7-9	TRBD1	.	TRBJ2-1	TGTGCCAGCAGCCGTCCCGGGACAGGGGGCTCCCACAATGAGCAGTTCTTC	CASSRPGTGGSHNEQFF
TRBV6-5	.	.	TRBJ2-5	TGTGCCAGCAGTTACTCGAACGAGAGGACGGAGACCCAGTACTTC	CASSYSNERTETQYF
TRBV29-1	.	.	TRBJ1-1	TGCAGCGGCGGGACGAGGTGGAACACTGAAGCTTTCTTT	CSGGTRWNTEAFF
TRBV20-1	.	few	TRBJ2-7	TGCAGTGCCCCCCCCGTGACTAGAAATAGGGAATTGGGCTACGAGCAGTACTTC	CSAPPVTRNRELGYEQYF
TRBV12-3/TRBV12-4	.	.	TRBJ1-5	TGTGCCAGCACCCCCCCCGGGGGGGCACAGCCCCAGCATTTT	CASTPPGGAQPQHF
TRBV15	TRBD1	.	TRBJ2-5	TGTGCCACTGAAACAGGGGTCGAGGAGACCCAGTACTTC	CATETGVEETQYF
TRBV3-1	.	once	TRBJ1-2	TGTGCCAGCGCCTATTTCGACGGGGATTATGGCTACACCTTC	CASAYFDGDYGYTF
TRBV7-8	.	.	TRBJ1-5	TGTGCCAGCAGTTTCGGACCCACCCTTCAGCCCCAGCATTTT	CASSFGPTLQPQHF
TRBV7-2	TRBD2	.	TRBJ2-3	TGTGCCAGCAGCTTAAGGGTTAGCGGGGGTGCTAGCACAGATACGCAGTATTTT	CASSLRVSGGASTDTQYF
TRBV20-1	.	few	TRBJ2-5	TGCAGTGCTAGATCCCCGTACCAAGAGACCCAGTACTTC	CSARSPYQETQYF
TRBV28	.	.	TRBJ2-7	TGTGCCAGCGCGCCGGGTTTCCGGATGGCCTACGAGCAGTACTTC	CASAPGFRMAYEQYF
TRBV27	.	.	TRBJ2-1	TGTGCCAGCAGTTTATCGCCTATCTTCGGGATTTCCTACAATGAGCAGTTCTTC	CASSLSPIFGISYNEQFF
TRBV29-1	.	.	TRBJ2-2	TGCAGCGTTGAAGATCGCGCCGGCGACACCGGGGAGCTGTTTTTT	CSVEDRAGDTGELFF
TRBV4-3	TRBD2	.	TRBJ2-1	TGCGCCAGCAGCCATAAGCGGGAGGGTGGCAATGAGCAGTTCTTC	CASSHKREGGNEQFF
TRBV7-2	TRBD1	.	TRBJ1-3	TGTGCCAGCAGCTTAGACCCAAGGACAGGCTCCGGAAACACCATATATTTT	CASSLDPRTGSGNTIYF
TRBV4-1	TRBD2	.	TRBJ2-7	TGCGCCAGCAGCCAAGAGGGGAGCGGGGGGCCATCGTTCTCCTACGAGCAGTACTTC	CASSQEGSGGPSFSYEQYF
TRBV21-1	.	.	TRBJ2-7	TGTGCCAGCAGCAAAAAAGGGGGCCCCTTCTACGAGCAGTACTTC	CASSKKGGPFYEQYF
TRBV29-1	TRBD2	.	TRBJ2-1	TGCAGCGGGGGACTAGCGGGGGACAATGAGCAGTTCTTC	CSGGLAGDNEQFF
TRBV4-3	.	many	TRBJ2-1	TGCGCCAGCAGCCAAGATCCGGGGACTGTCCGTACCAATGAGCAGTTCTTC	CASSQDPGTVRTNEQFF
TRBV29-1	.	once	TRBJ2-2	TGCAGCGTTTGGACCGGGGAGCTGTTTTTT	CSVWTGELFF
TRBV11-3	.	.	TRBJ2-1	TGTGCCAGCAGCTTAGTTTTTGACGGCAATGAGCAGTTCTTC	CASSLVFDGNEQFF
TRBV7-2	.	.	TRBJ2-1	TGTGCCACTGCACAATCCCCGGCGGCGGGGGAGCAGTTCTTC	CATAQSPAAGEQFF
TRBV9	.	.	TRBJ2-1	TGTGCCAGCAGCGTAGCGGCGGGATTCGGGAATGAGCAGTTCTTC	CASSVAAGFGNEQFF
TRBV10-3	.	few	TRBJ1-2	TGTGCCATCCTCCCGGAGGCTGCTACTTATGGCTACACCTTC	CAILPEAATYGYTF
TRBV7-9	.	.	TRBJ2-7	TGTGCCTGCAGCTTAGTCGGGGCGGTAGAGCAGTACTTC	CACSLVGAVEQYF
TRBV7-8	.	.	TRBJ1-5	TGTGCCAGCAGCTTATTTGAGAGGGCAGCAGTCATATCGAGCAATCAGCCCCAGCATTTT	CASSLFERAAVISSNQPQHF
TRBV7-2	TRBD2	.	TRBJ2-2	TGTGCCAGCAGCTTAAGAGCGGGGGGGCCCGGCACCGGGGAGCTGTTTTTT	CASSLRAGGPGTGELFF
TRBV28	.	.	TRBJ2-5	TGTGCCAGCAGTTCCCAGGGGTGGAAGACCCAGTACTTC	CASSSQGWKTQYF
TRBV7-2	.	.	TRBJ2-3	TGTGCCAGCAGCCCCCGACTGGACACAGGCACAGATACGCAGTATTTT	CASSPRLDTGTDTQYF
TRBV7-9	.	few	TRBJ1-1	TGTGCCAGCAGCTTAGCGAGGGGATACACTGAAGCTTTCTTT	CASSLARGYTEAFF
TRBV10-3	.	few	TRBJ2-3	TGTGCCATCAGGGCAGGTGGGGGCACAGATACGCAGTATTTT	CAIRAGGGTDTQYF
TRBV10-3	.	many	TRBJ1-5	TGTGCCATCAGTGGACAGGGCAATCAGCCCCAGCATTTT	CAISGQGNQPQHF
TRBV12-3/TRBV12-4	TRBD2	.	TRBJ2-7	TGTGCCAGCAGGGTATCCTCGGGGACTAGCTACAATGAGCAGTACTTC	CASRVSSGTSYNEQYF